The present TCR beta chain was sequenced within a study of CD8 T cells in ankylosing spondylitis. For TCR beta, libraries came from quantitative 5'-RACE with molecular barcodes. TCRdb fed the 5' RACE reads into MiXCR, producing one record per CDR3 protein. The profile shows 230,000 or so distinct CDR3 sequences, 20% to 30% of them singletons. This receptor was obtained from a male donor with ankylosing spondylitis or in good health (not recorded which). The material sequenced was blood, either unsorted or a sorted T cell fraction (not recorded which).

The CDR3 DNA reads TGTGCCAGCAGCCGGATGGTCTACAATGAGCAGTTCTTC. Its protein product is CASSRMVYNEQFF. The chain employs TRBV7-2 and TRBJ2-1; D is ambiguous. This CDR3 region has 13 residues. From germline, CDR1 is SGHTA and CDR2 FQGNSA. Trimming removed 5 bases at V and 3 bases at J, with 8 bases between.